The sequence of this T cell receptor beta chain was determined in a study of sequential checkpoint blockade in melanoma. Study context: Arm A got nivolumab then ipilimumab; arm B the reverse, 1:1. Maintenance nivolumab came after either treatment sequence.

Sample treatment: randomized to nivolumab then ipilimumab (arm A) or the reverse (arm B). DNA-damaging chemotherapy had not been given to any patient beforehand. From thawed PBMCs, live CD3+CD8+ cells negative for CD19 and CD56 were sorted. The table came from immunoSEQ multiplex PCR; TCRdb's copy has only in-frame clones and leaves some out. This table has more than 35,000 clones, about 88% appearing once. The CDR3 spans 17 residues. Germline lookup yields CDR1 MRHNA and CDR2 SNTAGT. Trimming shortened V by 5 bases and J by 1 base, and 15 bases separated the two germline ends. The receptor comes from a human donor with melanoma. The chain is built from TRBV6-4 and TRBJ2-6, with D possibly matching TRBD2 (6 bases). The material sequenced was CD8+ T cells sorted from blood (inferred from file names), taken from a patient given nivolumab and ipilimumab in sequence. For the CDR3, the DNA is TGTGCCAGCAGTCCAACAAGTGGAGGGTCTGGGGCCAACGTCCTGACTTTC. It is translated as CASSPTSGGSGANVLTF.